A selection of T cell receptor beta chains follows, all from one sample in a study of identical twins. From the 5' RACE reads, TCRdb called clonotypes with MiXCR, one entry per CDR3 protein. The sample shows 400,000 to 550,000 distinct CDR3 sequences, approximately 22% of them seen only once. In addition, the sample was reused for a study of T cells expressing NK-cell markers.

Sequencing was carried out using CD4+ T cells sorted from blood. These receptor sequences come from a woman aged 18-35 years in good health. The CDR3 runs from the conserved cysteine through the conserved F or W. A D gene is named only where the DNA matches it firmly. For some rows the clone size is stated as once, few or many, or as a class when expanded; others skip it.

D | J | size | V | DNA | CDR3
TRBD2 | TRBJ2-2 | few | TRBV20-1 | TGCAGTGCTAGTAAACTAGCGGGAGAGACCGGGGAGCTGTTTTTT | CSASKLAGETGELFF
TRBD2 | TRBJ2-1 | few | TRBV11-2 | TGTGCCAGCAGCTCAGCGGGGAGGCGGGTAGGTGAGCAGTTCTTC | CASSSAGRRVGEQFF
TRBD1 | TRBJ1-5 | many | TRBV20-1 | TGCAGTGCTCAAAAAGGGGGCTGGGGCAATCAGCCCCAGCATTTT | CSAQKGGWGNQPQHF
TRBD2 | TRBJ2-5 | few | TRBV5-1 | TGCGCCAGCAGCTCTGGGACTAGCGGGGTGGAGACCCAGTACTTC | CASSSGTSGVETQYF
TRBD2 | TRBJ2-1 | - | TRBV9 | TGTGCCAGCAGCGAACTAGCGGATCCTTTCAGAAGCTCCTACAATGAGCAGTTCTTC | CASSELADPFRSSYNEQFF
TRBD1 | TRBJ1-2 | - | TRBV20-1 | TGCAGTGCCATAGCAGGGGGCGTAAACGGCTACACCTTC | CSAIAGGVNGYTF
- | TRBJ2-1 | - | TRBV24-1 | TGTGCCACCAGTGAGAGAGGGAGTGAGCAGTTCTTC | CATSERGSEQFF
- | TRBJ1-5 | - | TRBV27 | TGTGCCAGCAGTTCGGGACGGTCCCAGCATTTT | CASSSGRSQHF
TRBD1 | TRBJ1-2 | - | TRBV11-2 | TGTGCCAGCAGCGACAGGGGGTTTGGCGACTATGGCTACACCTTC | CASSDRGFGDYGYTF
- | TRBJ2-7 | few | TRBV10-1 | TGCGCCAGCAGTGAAGGTCGGGGACTCCGCTACGAGCAGTACTTC | CASSEGRGLRYEQYF
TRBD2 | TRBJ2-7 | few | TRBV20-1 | TGCAGTGCTAGAGATGCGCTAGCGGCGGAGCAGTACTTC | CSARDALAAEQYF
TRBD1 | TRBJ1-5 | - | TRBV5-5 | TGTGCCAGCAGCCTGAGACAGGGAGGCTATCAGCCCCAGCATTTT | CASSLRQGGYQPQHF
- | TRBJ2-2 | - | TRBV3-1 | TGTGCCAGCAGCCCTCTAATGGCCGGGGAGCTGTTTTTT | CASSPLMAGELFF
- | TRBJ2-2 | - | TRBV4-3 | TGCGCCAGCAGCCGTACATTCAGGGTATCAAACACCGGGGAGCTGTTTTTT | CASSRTFRVSNTGELFF